This TCR beta chain was identified in a study of blood T cell repertoires in COVID-19. Study details: There were acute and convalescent COVID-19 samples, and they came from the United States, Italy and Spain. Sources were T cells, B-cell-depleted T cells, or PBMCs; the material itself was cDNA or gDNA.

Germline values: CDR1 LGHDT, CDR2 YNNKEL (reference sequence). This CDR3 has 16 amino acids. V trimming: 1 base; J trimming: 4 bases; junction bases outside the gene matches: 4. This clone was seen only once. The Seattle patients joined while their infection was active and were tracked longitudinally afterward. Methods used by the authors: Quantification of nucleated cells was approximated via reference gene primer amplification. Using immunoSEQ multiplex PCR, the repertoire was profiled, and TCRdb retains in-frame clones only, with some absent. That table is the source of V, J and clone size, and D and trimming were worked out from the DNA. The sample holds 250,000 to 350,000 clones, roughly four fifths seen once.

The clonotype comes from a person aged 65 to 85 with COVID-19, enrolled during active disease. The sample comprised peripheral blood. The J gene is TRBJ2-2, the V gene TRBV3-1 (or the pseudogene TRBV3-2); 9 bases align to TRBD2. As DNA, the CDR3 is TGTGCCAGCAGCCAAGCGGCTAGCGGGGCCACCGGGGAGCTGTTTTTT. As protein: CASSQAASGATGELFF.